The sequence of this T cell receptor (beta chain) was determined in a study of CXCR3-negative and CXCR3-positive naive CD8 T cells. At the level of the study: Overall TRB read output was 110 million to 150 million, and each library contained about 1.5 +/- 0.3 million reads.

Study-level points and caveats: Partial loss of CXCR3 expression followed cryopreservation; most assays used fresh PBMCs. Much lower diversity was found in memory CD8+ cells, while both naive subsets had comparably high diversity. Naive subsets did not differ in surface CD5, and the authors estimated TCR strength using properties of the TRB CDR3.

Germline CDR1 and CDR2: DFQATT and SNEGSKA (reference sequence). The CDR3 sequence is 14 residues long. To note about this clonotype: The antigen is undetermined.

UMI-tagged TRB cDNA libraries were built via 5' RACE. After re-calling the 5' RACE reads, TCRdb lists one entry per CDR3 protein, DNA absent. The sample yields about 41,000 distinct CDR3 sequences, of which the top ten take up about 15%. The V call is TRBV20-1, the J call TRBJ2-7. This receptor was obtained from a human donor in good health. Some clones in this sample may be carry-over from other donors' samples. The source material was memory CD8+ T cells from blood. Here the CDR3 reads CSARGVGNPYEQYF.